This entry is about one T cell receptor (beta chain). This entry comes from a study of glioma-infiltrating T cells after dendritic cell vaccination. Clones were sequenced by immunoSEQ multiplex PCR, and TCRdb holds only the in-frame ones, with some missing. The sample shows 65,000 to 80,000 clones, about 76% of them seen only once. This CDR3 comprises 18 residues. V gave up 3 bases and J gave up 5 bases; unmatched junction bases: 15. Germline CDR1 ENHRY, CDR2 SYGVKD. This chain uses TRBV10-3 with TRBJ1-1; 10 bases map to TRBD1. This receptor was identified in a human donor with glioblastoma. This material consisted of blood, taken before dendritic cell vaccination. Here the CDR3 reads CAISELVGGTGVETEAFF. As DNA, the CDR3 is TGTGCCATCAGTGAATTGGTAGGAGGGACAGGGGTGGAGACTGAAGCTTTCTTT.